This TCR beta chain was captured by sequencing in a study of blood T cell repertoires in COVID-19. Whole-study context: Samples came from the United States, Italy and Spain, spanning acute and convalescent COVID-19.

The CDR3 extends over 18 amino acids. V gave up 2 bases and J gave up 5 bases; unmatched junction bases: 16. Germline values: CDR1 SGHAT, CDR2 FQNNGV. The method was immunoSEQ multiplex PCR; TCRdb's version includes in-frame clones alone and lacks a portion of them. In the table there are 180,000 or so clones, about 83% of which are singletons. The specimen was PBMCs or T cells enriched from blood (not recorded which). This clonotype was obtained from a middle-aged man with acute COVID-19. This rearrangement joins TRBV11-2 to TRBJ2-5, with 8 bases matching TRBD2. CDR3: CASSLFLRRRREAETQYF. The CDR3 coding sequence is TGTGCCAGCAGCTTATTTCTCCGTCGGAGGCGGGAGGCCGAGACCCAGTACTTC.